One and the same sample provided the 29 T cell receptor beta chains below, sequenced in a study of blood T cell repertoires in COVID-19. TCRdb keeps only in-frame clones here, not all; method: immunoSEQ multiplex PCR. Seen here are roughly 430,000 clones, over 75% observed once, and the top ten hold around 2.1%. The sequenced sample consisted of PBMCs or T cells enriched from blood (not recorded which). The source is a woman in her thirties or forties with acute COVID-19.

The rearrangement links TRBV4-1 to TRBJ2-7; D unclear. CDR1 is MGHRA, CDR2 YSYEKL, per germline. The CDR3 is 14 residues long. V dropped 2 bases and J dropped 5 bases, with 13 bases sitting between them. The CDR3 spells CASSQINSRHEQYF. The CDR3 region has the DNA TGCGCCAGCAGCCAAATAAACAGCCGCCACGAGCAGTACTTC.

The chain employs TRBV7-2 and TRBJ2-3; D may be TRBD2 (7 bases). With 2 bases removed from V and 6 bases from J, the gap between germline ends came to 15 bases. The CDR3 length is 15 residues. CDR1 and CDR2 from the germline V gene are SGHTA and FQGNSA. This CDR3 reads CASSLSGGLWDTQYF. The CDR3 DNA sequence: TGTGCCAGCAGCTTATCGGGGGGCCTGTGGGATACGCAGTATTTT.

The chain combines TRBV27 with TRBJ1-5, with TRBD1 identical over 7 bases. Germline lookup yields CDR1 MNHEY and CDR2 SMNVEV (reference sequence). Trimming cost V 5 bases and J 3 bases; bases outside gene matches: 7. This CDR3 comprises 15 residues. CDR3 loop: CASSEQGPPNQPQHF. Here the CDR3 DNA reads TGTGCCAGCAGTGAACAGGGGCCACCCAATCAGCCCCAGCATTTT.

The chain combines TRBV10-3 with TRBJ1-5, with 7 bases fitting TRBD1. Germline lookup yields CDR1 ENHRY and CDR2 SYGVKD. This CDR3 region has 16 residues. V dropped 4 bases and J dropped 7; count of bases not matched to a gene: 13. The CDR3 nucleotides are TGTGCCATCAGTGGGACAGGATTGAGGAGCGGGCAGCCCCAGCATTTT. It encodes CAISGTGLRSGQPQHF.

The rearrangement joins TRBV10-2 to TRBJ1-5, with 9 bases matching TRBD1. Germline-derived CDR1 and CDR2 are WSHSY and SAAADI. V dropped 0 bases and J dropped 4; count of bases not matched to a gene: 4. The CDR3 is 16 amino acids. The CDR3 loop is CASSESQGAYNQPQHF. The CDR3 coding sequence is TGCGCCAGCAGTGAGTCACAGGGGGCTTATAATCAGCCCCAGCATTTT.

The genes are TRBV29-1 and TRBJ2-1; 12 nucleotides line up with TRBD1. CDR1 and CDR2 (germline): SQVTM, ANQGSEA. With 4 bases clipped from V and 7 bases from J, the junction kept 5 bases outside the gene matches. CDR3 length: 14 residues. The CDR3: CSVARDRGRNEQFF. In DNA form, the CDR3 reads TGCAGCGTTGCCCGGGACAGGGGGCGGAATGAGCAGTTCTTC.

The chain carries TRBV9 and TRBJ2-3; TRBD2 aligns across 12 bases. J gave up 0 bases and V 0 bases, and 2 bases lay outside the gene matches. The CDR3 loop spans 17 amino acids. The V gene's germline CDR1 is SGDLS and CDR2 YYNGEE. The CDR3 DNA reads as TGTGCCAGCAGCGTAGGGCTAGCGGGGGGGAGCACAGATACGCAGTATTTT. Amino acid sequence: CASSVGLAGGSTDTQYF.

The chain carries TRBV19 and TRBJ1-2; perhaps TRBD1 as D (5 bases). CDR1 and CDR2 from the germline V gene are LNHDA and SQIVND (reference sequence). The CDR3 covers 14 residues. The germline V and J ends were trimmed by 6 bases and 2 bases, with 13 bases remaining between them. The CDR3: CASSSQQANYGYTF. The CDR3, as DNA: TGTGCCAGTAGCTCCCAACAGGCGAACTATGGCTACACCTTC.

The chain is built from TRBV5-1 and TRBJ2-5; no clear D gene. Germline V gives CDR1 SGHRS, CDR2 YFSETQ. Trimming removed 4 bases at V and 3 bases at J, with 10 bases between. The CDR3 is 13 amino acids. This CDR3 reads CASSLSAEETQYF. CDR3 nucleotide sequence: TGCGCCAGCAGCCTATCGGCGGAAGAGACCCAGTACTTC. The full variable domain, completed using reference TRBV5-1 and TRBJ2-5, is KAGVTQTPRYLIKTRGQQVTLSCSPISGHRSVSWYQQTPGQGLQFLFEYFSETQRNKGNFPGRFSGRQFSNSRSEMNVSTLELGDSALYLCASSLSAEETQYFGPGTRLLVL.

The rearrangement links TRBV27 to TRBJ1-2, with TRBD1 matching over 7 bases. Germline V lookup: CDR1 MNHEY, CDR2 SMNVEV (reference sequence). The CDR3 covers 14 residues. The trim removed 5 bases at V and 3 bases at J, leaving 6 bases unmatched. DNA of the CDR3: TGTGCCAGCAGTCCCACGGACAGGCACTATGGCTACACCTTC. Protein product: CASSPTDRHYGYTF.

The genes are TRBV29-1 and TRBJ2-2; TRBD1 might be the D (6 bases). CDR3 size: 12 residues. CDR1 is SQVTM, CDR2 ANQGSEA, per germline. The germline V and J ends were trimmed by 7 bases and 4 bases, with 10 bases remaining between them. DNA of the CDR3: TGCAGCGCCCCGACAGGCACCGGGGAGCTGTTTTTT. This encodes CSAPTGTGELFF.

The rearrangement links TRBV19 to TRBJ1-2; possibly TRBD1 for D (6 bases). Germline CDR1 is LNHDA and CDR2 is SQIVND (reference sequence). The CDR3 spans 15 residues. Trimming removed 4 bases at V and 0 bases at J, with 12 bases between. As DNA, the CDR3 is TGTGCCAGTAGTACCCCGAGACAGGCTAACTATGGCTACACCTTC. Translated: CASSTPRQANYGYTF.

The V call is TRBV5-6, the J call TRBJ1-5; 9 nucleotides line up with TRBD1. V dropped 0 bases and J dropped 6; count of bases not matched to a gene: 1. CDR1 and CDR2 from the germline V gene are SGHDT and YYEEEE. The CDR3 is 14 amino acids. The CDR3 nucleotides read TGTGCCAGCAGCTTGGGGACAGGGGTTCAGCCCCAGCATTTT. This sequence encodes CASSLGTGVQPQHF.

V and J are TRBV11-2 and TRBJ2-2; the match to TRBD2 covers 9 bases. The CDR3 has 16 residues. Germline V gives CDR1 SGHAT, CDR2 FQNNGV. Trimming removed 4 bases from V and 7 bases from J; junction bases left unmatched: 10. The CDR3 bases are TGTGCCAGCAGCTCCTCCAGGCGGGGGGGCGTCGGGGAGCTGTTTTTT. Translation gives CASSSSRRGGVGELFF.

V gene TRBV23-1 combines with J gene TRBJ2-5; a possible D gene is TRBD2 (7 bases). TRBV23-1 belongs to the ORF category, with a function that is uncertain. The V and J ends lost 3 bases and 4 bases respectively, with 12 bases between them. The length of the CDR3 is 14 residues. DNA for the CDR3: TGCGCCAGCAGTCAGGAGGGGGGGGGAGAGACCCAGTACTTC. Residues: CASSQEGGGETQYF.

The rearrangement links TRBV2 to TRBJ1-1; D gene unclear. The CDR3 consists of 11 residues. V shed 8 bases and J shed 8 bases, with 12 bases lying between them. Per the germline V gene, CDR1 is SNHLY and CDR2 is FYNNEI. The CDR3 DNA sequence: TGTGCCAGCGGGCAACGTGGAGAAGCTTTCTTT. This translates into CASGQRGEAFF.

The rearrangement uses TRBV4-1 and TRBJ1-5; possibly TRBD1 for D (6 bases). The length of the CDR3 is 17 residues. Trimming removed 4 bases from V and 7 bases from J, with 23 bases in between. The V gene's germline CDR1 is MGHRA and CDR2 YSYEKL. CDR3: CASSRLGAGANGQPQHF. Written as DNA, the CDR3 is TGCGCCAGCAGCCGCCTAGGGGCGGGGGCCAACGGACAGCCCCAGCATTTT.

The rearrangement joins TRBV25-1 to TRBJ2-3; TRBD2 is a possible D gene (6 bases). The germline V gene encodes CDR1 MGHDK and CDR2 SYGVNS. The CDR3 runs to 12 residues. V was shortened by 4 bases and J by 8 bases, with 10 bases between the two germline ends. In nucleotides, the CDR3 is TGTGCCAGCAGTGCCGCGGGGTTTACGCAGTATTTT. Its translation is CASSAAGFTQYF.

The gene calls are TRBV9 and TRBJ1-2; TRBD1 matches 8 bases. J was trimmed by 7 bases and V by 4 bases; bases with no gene match: 12. Germline V gene lookup returns CDR1 SGDLS and CDR2 YYNGEE. This CDR3 is built from 15 residues. The DNA of the CDR3 is TGTGCCAGCAGCCCGAGACCCACAGGGGGAATTGGCTACACCTTC. Translating it yields CASSPRPTGGIGYTF.

V is TRBV6-5 and J is TRBJ2-5, with D maybe TRBD1 (5 bases). Germline CDR1 reads MNHEY; CDR2 reads SVGAGI. The V end was cut by 6 bases, the J end by 4 bases, with 12 bases between. The CDR3 loop spans 13 amino acids. This CDR3 reads CASRGVWRETQYF. In nucleotides, the CDR3 is TGTGCCAGCAGAGGGGTGTGGAGAGAGACCCAGTACTTC.

The V and J genes are TRBV5-1 and TRBJ2-1, with TRBD2 identical over 7 bases. The germline gives CDR1 SGHRS, CDR2 YFSETQ. Trimming removed 1 base from V and 6 bases from J; junction bases left unmatched: 7. This CDR3 is built from 15 residues. The CDR3 is CASSLSTTGGNEQFF. The CDR3 bases are TGCGCCAGCAGCTTGAGTACCACGGGGGGCAATGAGCAGTTCTTC.

The gene calls are TRBV19 and TRBJ1-4; 9 nucleotides align to TRBD1. The ends lost 5 bases at V and 4 bases at J; junction bases unmatched: 5. CDR3 size: 15 residues. Germline V gene lookup returns CDR1 LNHDA and CDR2 SQIVND (reference sequence). The CDR3 coding sequence is TGTGCCAGTAGTGGACAGGGGTTGGGTAATGAAAAACTGTTTTTT. Translated: CASSGQGLGNEKLFF. Full variable domain (rest looked up from reference TRBV19 and TRBJ1-4): DGGITQSPKYLFRKEGQNVTLSCEQNLNHDAMYWYRQDPGQGLRLIYYSQIVNDFQKGDIAEGYSVSREKKESFPLTVTSAQKNPTAFYLCASSGQGLGNEKLFFGSGTQLSVL.

The V and J genes are TRBV5-4 and TRBJ2-5; D perhaps matches TRBD2 (6 bases). CDR3 size: 15 residues. Trimming shortened V by 4 bases and J by 2 bases, and 15 bases separated the two germline ends. The germline V gene has CDR1 SGHNT and CDR2 YYREEE (reference sequence). CDR3: CASSTGGITQETQYF. CDR3 DNA sequence: TGTGCCAGCAGCACTGGAGGGATCACACAAGAGACCCAGTACTTC.

The chain combines TRBV9 with TRBJ1-2; 9 nucleotides agree with TRBD1. The CDR3 extends over 13 amino acids. Trimming cost V 4 bases and J 5 bases; bases outside gene matches: 3. Germline V gives CDR1 SGDLS, CDR2 YYNGEE. In nucleotides, the CDR3 is TGTGCCAGCAGCCCCGGGACAGGGTATGGCTACACCTTC. As protein: CASSPGTGYGYTF. Filled out from reference TRBV9 and TRBJ1-2, the complete variable domain reads DSGVTQTPKHLITATGQRVTLRCSPRSGDLSVYWYQQSLDQGLQFLIQYYNGEERAKGNILERFSAQQFPDLHSELNLSSLELGDSALYFCASSPGTGYGYTFGSGTRLTVV.

The CDR3 reads CASSQAERGVGTDTQYF. CDR3 DNA sequence: TGCGCCAGCAGCCAAGCGGAGCGGGGGGTAGGCACAGATACGCAGTATTTT. The chain is built from TRBV4-1 and TRBJ2-3; 9 bases agree with TRBD2. The CDR3 is 17 residues long. CDR1 is MGHRA and CDR2 is YSYEKL in the germline V gene. The trim removed 1 base at V and 1 base at J, leaving 6 bases unmatched.

The V and J genes are TRBV15 and TRBJ2-7; weak D call: TRBD1 (5 bases). The CDR3 spans 15 residues. Germline V gene lookup returns CDR1 LNHNV and CDR2 YYDKDF (reference sequence). Trimming shortened V by 0 bases and J by 6 bases, and 15 bases separated the two germline ends. The CDR3 sequence: CATSRDGTNGAEQYF. In DNA, the CDR3 is TGTGCCACCAGCAGAGATGGTACCAATGGGGCCGAGCAGTACTTC. The full variable domain, with the rest looked up from reference TRBV15 and TRBJ2-7, is DAMVIQNPRYQVTQFGKPVTLSCSQTLNHNVMYWYQQKSSQAPKLLFHYYDKDFNNEADTPDNFQSRRPNTSFCFLDIRSPGLGDTAMYLCATSRDGTNGAEQYFGPGTRLTVT.

The V gene is TRBV4-1, the J gene TRBJ1-2, with 10 bases lining up with TRBD1. The CDR3 runs 16 residues. Germline lookup yields CDR1 MGHRA and CDR2 YSYEKL. Trimming at V came to 0 bases and at J to 4 bases, leaving 5 bases not matched to a gene. The chain's CDR3 is CASSQEGTGVSYGYTF. The CDR3 DNA follows: TGCGCCAGCAGCCAAGAGGGGACAGGGGTGAGCTATGGCTACACCTTC.

This sequence joins TRBV7-8 and TRBJ2-5, with 10 bases matching TRBD1. The trim removed 4 bases at V and 4 bases at J, leaving 6 bases unmatched. The CDR3 is 15 amino acids. Germline loops: CDR1 SGHVS, CDR2 FQNEAQ. CDR3 in amino acids: CASSSRTGGGETQYF. For the CDR3, the DNA is TGTGCCAGCAGCTCCCGGACAGGGGGGGGAGAGACCCAGTACTTC.

The V gene is TRBV2, the J gene TRBJ1-5; TRBD1 might be the D (5 bases). The CDR3 runs 15 residues. The V and J ends lost 8 bases and 2 bases respectively, with 16 bases between them. Per the germline V gene, CDR1 is SNHLY and CDR2 is FYNNEI. In nucleotides, the CDR3 is TGTGCCAGCCTCAGGGAATTGATCGGCAATCAGCCCCAGCATTTT. The encoded protein is CASLRELIGNQPQHF. Full variable domain (remainder filled in from reference TRBV2 and TRBJ1-5): EPEVTQTPSHQVTQMGQEVILRCVPISNHLYFYWYRQILGQKVEFLVSFYNNEISEKSEIFDDQFSVERPDGSNFTLKIRSTKLEDSAMYFCASLRELIGNQPQHFGDGTRLSIL.